Listed here are 10 T cell receptor beta chains from one sample, sequenced in a study of cytotoxic CD8 clonotypes in ibrutinib-treated CLL (dated by TCRdb to the early 2020s). Library method: the immunoSEQ multiplex PCR assay. In its TCRdb copy, this immuneACCESS table keeps in-frame sequences only and misses some clones. Where compared with another copy, unresolved V genes explain less than half of these, and the others have no known cause. Across this sample there are 150,000 to 200,000 clones, with approximately 80% seen only once. The ten largest make up roughly 1.9% of the sample. The time point label here, explained by the study, means: 12 months on ibrutinib. This specimen was PBMCs, taken after 12 months of ibrutinib treatment. The receptors derive from a human donor with chronic lymphocytic leukemia.

This sequence joins TRBV7-9 and TRBJ2-1; 10 nucleotides agree with TRBD1. Looked up from germline, CDR1 is SEHNR and CDR2 is FQNEAQ (reference sequence). The CDR3 sequence is 16 residues long. V was pared by 5 bases and J by 2 bases, with 6 bases of the junction left unmatched. The CDR3 region has the DNA TGTGCCAGCAGCCCCTCCGGGACAGGGGCCTACAATGAGCAGTTCTTC. Amino acids: CASSPSGTGAYNEQFF.

The chain is built from TRBV6-5 and TRBJ2-7, with 8 bases fitting TRBD1. The V gene end was trimmed by 7 bases and the J gene end by 2 bases; junction bases not matched to a gene: 7. CDR1 MNHEY and CDR2 SVGAGI come from the germline V gene. This CDR3 spans 14 amino acids. DNA for the CDR3: TGTGCCAGCATGGACAGACAGGGGACCTACGAGCAGTACTTC. Translated: CASMDRQGTYEQYF.

The chain is built from TRBV7-3 and TRBJ2-5; TRBD1 matches at 11 bases. The CDR3 extends over 18 amino acids. After removal of 3 bases from V and 3 bases from J, the junction contained 12 bases not matched to a gene. Germline V gives CDR1 SGHTA, CDR2 FQGTGA. CDR3 bases: TGTGCCAGCAGCTTGGGAGGTCTAGCGGGACAGGGGGAAGAGACCCAGTACTTC. Its protein is CASSLGGLAGQGEETQYF.

This clone was observed a single time. V gene TRBV7-9 combines with J gene TRBJ1-4; no reliable D call. V was shortened by 4 bases and J by 0 bases, with 9 bases between the two germline ends. CDR1 and CDR2 from the germline V gene are SEHNR and FQNEAQ (reference sequence). The CDR3 runs 15 residues. The chain's CDR3 is CASSSSLSTNEKLFF. The CDR3 DNA reads as TGTGCCAGCAGCTCCAGCCTATCAACTAATGAAAAACTGTTTTTT.

The chain combines TRBV5-6 with TRBJ1-2; D possibly corresponds to TRBD1 (6 bases). Germline-derived CDR1 and CDR2 are SGHDT and YYEEEE. The V end lost 0 bases, the J end lost 1 base, and 13 bases lay between the germline ends. The CDR3 covers 16 residues. As DNA, the CDR3 is TGTGCCAGCAGCTTGGTGCCTACAGGGATTAACTATGGCTACACCTTC. Translating gives CASSLVPTGINYGYTF.

CDR3 DNA: TGTGCCAGCGCCCCCGGGAGTAACTATGGCTACACCTTC. Residues: CASAPGSNYGYTF. The genes are TRBV18 and TRBJ1-2; D is unresolved. The CDR3 totals 13 residues. Germline V gene sequence: CDR1 KGHSH, CDR2 LQKENI. The V and J ends lost 8 bases and 1 base respectively, with 11 bases between them.

The J gene is TRBJ1-5, the V gene TRBV19; possible D gene TRBD1, 5 bases. CDR3 length equals 15 residues. Trimming took 3 bases from V and 0 from J, leaving 9 bases between them. The germline V gene encodes CDR1 LNHDA and CDR2 SQIVND (reference sequence). The chain's CDR3 is CASSIRDYSNQPQHF. CDR3 DNA: TGTGCCAGTAGTATTCGGGACTATAGCAATCAGCCCCAGCATTTT.

The chain uses TRBV6-5 and TRBJ2-5; D not certain. With 6 bases removed from V and 6 bases from J, the gap between germline ends came to 11 bases. The germline V gene has CDR1 MNHEY and CDR2 SVGAGI. The CDR3 is made up of 12 amino acids. CDR3 in DNA: TGTGCCAGCAGCTCGACGACGAAGACCCAGTACTTC. This translates into CASSSTTKTQYF.

This chain connects TRBV7-9 to TRBJ2-7, with TRBD2 matching over 12 bases. The CDR3 is 15 amino acids. CDR1 is SEHNR and CDR2 is FQNEAQ in the germline V gene (reference sequence). Unmatched junction bases numbered 5, after V lost 2 bases and J lost 6 bases. CDR3: CASSLKTSGSAEQYF. The CDR3 region has the DNA TGTGCCAGCAGCTTAAAGACTAGCGGGAGCGCCGAGCAGTACTTC. Combining the CDR3 with reference TRBV7-9 and TRBJ2-7 gives the whole variable domain DTGVSQNPRHKITKRGQNVTFRCDPISEHNRLYWYRQTLGQGPEFLTYFQNEAQLEKSRLLSDRFSAERPKGSFSTLEIQRTEQGDSAMYLCASSLKTSGSAEQYFGPGTRLTVT.

The chain uses TRBV10-3 and TRBJ1-6, with D uncertain. CDR1 and CDR2 (germline): ENHRY, SYGVKD. This CDR3 is built from 17 residues. Trimming cost V 3 bases and J 0 bases, with 12 bases left between them. Written as DNA, the CDR3 is TGTGCCATCAGTGAATCGGCTGTCAGCTCCTATAATTCACCCCTCCACTTT. This encodes CAISESAVSSYNSPLHF.